This is a list of T cell receptor beta chains from one sample in a study of Graves' ophthalmopathy and Graves' hyperthyroidism. TCRdb called the multiplex PCR reads again in MiXCR, with one record for every CDR3 protein. Of about 340,000 distinct CDR3 sequences detected, about 17% appear once; the ten largest clones hold 12%. Sequencing was done on a sample of peripheral blood. The source is an adult man with Graves' ophthalmopathy. CDR3s include the opening cysteine and the closing phenylalanine or tryptophan. A D gene is named only where the DNA matches it firmly. Not all rows give a size; the values are once, few, many and, for expanded clones, a class.

J | D | size | V | DNA | CDR3
TRBJ1-2 | - | many | TRBV6-1 | TGTGCCAGCAGTGAAGCGCGTCGCTATGGCTACACCTTC | CASSEARRYGYTF
TRBJ1-1 | - | many | TRBV6-1 | TGTGCCAGCAGTGAAGCGGAGGGGCTGAACACTGAAGCTTTCTTT | CASSEAEGLNTEAFF
TRBJ2-5 | - | many | TRBV6-2/TRBV6-3 | TGTGCCGGGCTCGGCGACAGACCCCCACAGACCCAGTACTTC | CAGLGDRPPQTQYF
TRBJ2-5 | TRBD2 | many | TRBV20-1 | TGCAGTGCCAGCGGGAGGGGACAAGAGACCCAGTACTTC | CSASGRGQETQYF
TRBJ2-2 | TRBD2 | many | TRBV11-3 | TGTGCCAGCAGGACTAGCCCGACCGGGGAGCTGTTTTTT | CASRTSPTGELFF
TRBJ2-6 | TRBD1 | many | TRBV28 | TGTGCCAGCAGTTTTCCCGGGACAGGGGGCTTTGGGGCCAACGTCCTGACTTTC | CASSFPGTGGFGANVLTF
TRBJ1-1 | - | - | TRBV28 | TGTGCCAGCACCTCCACCCAGGGGAGAGCTTTCTTT | CASTSTQGRAFF
TRBJ1-5 | - | many | TRBV28 | TGTGCCAGCAGCTTTGACACCCGACAGCCCCAGCATTTT | CASSFDTRQPQHF
TRBJ2-7 | TRBD2 | many | TRBV28 | TGTGCCAGCAGTCCTCCCCTAGCGGGGGTCTACGAGCAGTACTTC | CASSPPLAGVYEQYF
TRBJ2-7 | TRBD2 | - | TRBV2 | TGTGCCAGCAGGTTACTAGCGAGCGAGCAGTACTTC | CASRLLASEQYF
TRBJ1-5 | TRBD1 | - | TRBV18 | TGTGCCAGCTCATCAACGACAGGGGATAATCAGCCCCAGCATTTT | CASSSTTGDNQPQHF
TRBJ1-2 | - | many | TRBV6-5 | TGTGCCAGCGTTGGGGCAGGGGAGTTCGGGGGCTACACCTTC | CASVGAGEFGGYTF
TRBJ1-5 | - | many | TRBV6-2/TRBV6-3 | TGTGCCAGCTCCAACACGGGCAATCAGCCCCAGCATTTT | CASSNTGNQPQHF
TRBJ1-5 | - | many | TRBV20-1 | TGCAGTGCTAGGGCCCGGGACGGCCATCAGCCCCAGCATTTT | CSARARDGHQPQHF
TRBJ2-5 | - | - | TRBV6-1 | TGTGCCAGCTCCGGGGCCGGCGCTCAAGAGACCCAGTACTTC | CASSGAGAQETQYF
TRBJ1-2 | - | many | TRBV28 | TGTGCCAGCACCGCGGGGTTGGATGGCTACACCTTC | CASTAGLDGYTF
TRBJ1-2 | - | many | TRBV18 | TGTGCCAGCTCACCACCATCGGGGACCGACTATGGCTACACCTTC | CASSPPSGTDYGYTF
TRBJ1-1 | TRBD1 | many | TRBV20-1 | TGCAGTGCTAGAGCGGGGCAGGGGGTTAGGTATTCTGAAGCTTTCTTT | CSARAGQGVRYSEAFF
TRBJ1-3 | - | many | TRBV6-5 | TGTGCCAGCAGTTACTCGCTGGGGGCCTCAGGAAACACCATATATTTT | CASSYSLGASGNTIYF
TRBJ2-4 | TRBD1 | many | TRBV6-5 | TGTGCCAGCAGTCAGACAGGGAATACCATTCAGTACTTC | CASSQTGNTIQYF
TRBJ1-1 | - | many | TRBV7-9 | TGTGCCAGCAGCTTAGATCGACAGGCGGGGTCTGAAGCTTTCTTT | CASSLDRQAGSEAFF
TRBJ1-5 | - | many | TRBV7-2 | TGTGCCAGCAGCCGAGTTGGGTACTATAGCAATCAGCCCCAGCATTTT | CASSRVGYYSNQPQHF
TRBJ2-7 | - | - | TRBV27 | TGTGCCAGCAGCCCAAGCGTTGGCCTATACGAGCAGTACTTC | CASSPSVGLYEQYF
TRBJ2-7 | - | - | TRBV12-3/TRBV12-4 | TGTGCCAGCGTTGCGCAGGGTTTGTACGAGCAGTACTTC | CASVAQGLYEQYF
TRBJ2-5 | TRBD2 | - | TRBV12-5 | TGTGCTAGTGCCCCAGGGACTACCCAGGCCCAGTACTTC | CASAPGTTQAQYF
TRBJ1-3 | - | many | TRBV12-3/TRBV12-4 | TGTGCCAGCAGAGGGACGGCCCAGGGATCTGGAAACACCATATATTTT | CASRGTAQGSGNTIYF
TRBJ1-5 | - | many | TRBV27 | TGTGCCAGCAGTTTAGGGGTGGTGGGTCAGCCCCAGCATTTT | CASSLGVVGQPQHF
TRBJ1-2 | TRBD1 | many | TRBV19 | TGTGCCAGTAGTACCCGGACAGGAAGGTTTGGCTATGGCTACACCTTC | CASSTRTGRFGYGYTF
TRBJ1-1 | - | many | TRBV9 | TGTGCCAGCAGCGGCCCACCGGGGGCTGAAGCTTTCTTT | CASSGPPGAEAFF
TRBJ2-7 | - | many | TRBV6-1 | TGTGCCAGCAGTGAAGACCTAAGCTCCTACGAGCAGTACTTC | CASSEDLSSYEQYF
TRBJ2-5 | - | - | TRBV28 | TGTGCCAGCAGTCTCTCCCTTGGGGAGACCGCAGAGGCCCAGTACTTC | CASSLSLGETAEAQYF
TRBJ1-1 | TRBD1 | many | TRBV4-2 | TGTGCCAGCAGCCATTACCCAGGGGGTGGGAACACTGAAGCTTTCTTT | CASSHYPGGGNTEAFF
TRBJ2-5 | - | many | TRBV7-3 | TGTGCCAGCAGCATAGACCCCGGGCGGGAACAAGAGACCCAGTACTTC | CASSIDPGREQETQYF
TRBJ1-1 | - | many | TRBV6-1 | TGTGCCAGCAGTGAAGAACGGAGGAAAAACACTGAAGCTTTCTTT | CASSEERRKNTEAFF
TRBJ2-5 | TRBD1 | many | TRBV12-3/TRBV12-4 | TGTGCCAGCAGGCTCTTAGGGACAGGGGAGACCCAGTACTTC | CASRLLGTGETQYF
TRBJ1-1 | - | many | TRBV15 | TGTGCCACCAGCAGAGATTTCCGTGGCACTGAAGCTTTCTTT | CATSRDFRGTEAFF
TRBJ1-1 | - | - | TRBV6-5 | TGTGCCAGCAGTTATGTGCCGAGTTCTGAAGCTTTCTTT | CASSYVPSSEAFF
TRBJ2-7 | - | many | TRBV12-3/TRBV12-4 | TGTGCCAGCAGTTTAGCGGAGGGGGGGTACGAGCAGTACTTC | CASSLAEGGYEQYF
TRBJ2-2 | - | - | TRBV14 | TGTGCCAGCAGCCAAAACAGGGACACCGGGGAGCTGTTTTTT | CASSQNRDTGELFF
TRBJ2-7 | - | many | TRBV11-2 | TGTGCCAGCAGCTTAGCCCCCTGGGACGAGCAGTACTTC | CASSLAPWDEQYF
TRBJ2-1 | - | once | TRBV11-2 | TGTGCCAGCAGCTTAGTACAGGGAGATGACGAGCAGTTCTTC | CASSLVQGDDEQFF
TRBJ2-3 | - | few | TRBV28 | TGTGCCAGCAGTTTAGGTGGGGTACGCACAGATACGCAGTATTTT | CASSLGGVRTDTQYF
TRBJ1-6 | - | many | TRBV28 | TGTGCCAGTCGGAGAACCACAGGGAGTCGGTTCGTATATTCACCCCTCCACTTT | CASRRTTGSRFVYSPLHF
TRBJ1-1 | TRBD1 | many | TRBV28 | TGTGCCAGCAGTCGAATTGGGACAGGGAAGAGGACTGGAGCTTTCTTT | CASSRIGTGKRTGAFF
TRBJ2-7 | TRBD1 | many | TRBV24-1 | TGTGCCACCAGTGATACGGACAGGGGGACTTACGAGCAGTACTTC | CATSDTDRGTYEQYF
TRBJ2-2 | TRBD2 | many | TRBV6-5 | TGTGCCAGCAGCTACACCGGGACTAGCGGGAAAGCGAACACCGGGGAGCTGTTTTTT | CASSYTGTSGKANTGELFF
TRBJ1-1 | - | many | TRBV9 | TGTGCCAGCAGCCAAAGGGGAGAGGTCGGTAACACTGAAGCTTTCTTT | CASSQRGEVGNTEAFF
TRBJ1-1 | - | - | TRBV6-1 | TGTGCCAGCAGTCAAACAATGGACGGCACTGAAGCTTTCTTT | CASSQTMDGTEAFF
TRBJ1-1 | - | many | TRBV28 | TGTGCCACCACACAATACAGGGTAGTAAGCACTGAAGCTTTCTTT | CATTQYRVVSTEAFF
TRBJ1-2 | - | many | TRBV20-1 | TGCAGTGCTAGAGATCACGCTCAAACCCTTTATGGCTACACCTTC | CSARDHAQTLYGYTF
TRBJ1-4 | TRBD1 | many | TRBV7-9 | TGTGCCAGCAGCGCGGGCCGGGACAGCTCAAGGAAACTGTTTTTT | CASSAGRDSSRKLFF
TRBJ1-5 | - | many | TRBV19 | TGTGCCAGTGTAGACTCGGGGGGGGCCTATAGCAATCAGCCCCAGCATTTT | CASVDSGGAYSNQPQHF
TRBJ1-5 | TRBD1 | many | TRBV19 | TGTGCCAGTAGTATTTGGGACAGGGAGTATCAGCCCCAGCATTTT | CASSIWDREYQPQHF
TRBJ1-1 | - | many | TRBV27 | TGTGCCAGCAGTTTGATTTTTGGAGGACTGAACACTGAAGCTTTCTTT | CASSLIFGGLNTEAFF
TRBJ1-1 | - | many | TRBV4-2 | TGTGCCAGCAGCCAAAATAGGGCTGAAGCTTTCTTT | CASSQNRAEAFF
TRBJ2-3 | TRBD2 | many | TRBV9 | TGTGCCAGCAGCGTTCAGAGCGGGAGGATTTCAGATACGCAGTATTTT | CASSVQSGRISDTQYF
TRBJ2-2 | TRBD2 | - | TRBV4-3 | TGCGCCAGCAGCCCCCGCCAGCGGGGGGGCACCGGGGAGCTGTTTTTT | CASSPRQRGGTGELFF
TRBJ2-2 | TRBD1 | many | TRBV6-5 | TGTGCCAGCAGGACGGACAGGGTCGGGTACACCGGGGAGCTGTTTTTT | CASRTDRVGYTGELFF
TRBJ2-7 | - | many | TRBV12-3/TRBV12-4 | TGTGCCAGCTCCCCCCAGCGGGACAGCTCCTACGAGCAGTACTTC | CASSPQRDSSYEQYF
TRBJ1-2 | TRBD1 | many | TRBV28 | TGTGCCAGCAGTCGCCCTAGGGACAGGCACTATGGCTACACCTTC | CASSRPRDRHYGYTF